The 21 T cell receptor beta chains in this list originate from one sample, sequenced in a study of beta chain features in type 1 diabetes. The investigators reverse transcribed all of the isolated RNA, so they sequenced expressed TCRB transcripts. Method: immunoSEQ multiplex PCR; TCRdb's copy keeps in-frame clones and lacks some. The sample carries hundreds of thousands of clones, roughly 16% recorded once. Sequenced input: naive CD4+ T cells from blood. The receptors derive from a man younger than 35 in good health.

This clone was seen a handful of times. This rearrangement joins TRBV4-1 to TRBJ2-1; D ambiguous. The CDR3 is made up of 14 amino acids. Per germline, CDR1 MGHRA and CDR2 YSYEKL. V shed 1 base and J shed 4 bases, with 8 bases lying between them. DNA of the CDR3: TGCGCCAGCAGCCAAGGTCCGGGTTACAATGAGCAGTTCTTC. Its translation is CASSQGPGYNEQFF.

This clone occurred a few times. V and J are TRBV7-9 and TRBJ2-7; TRBD2 matches at 10 bases. CDR3 length: 14 residues. The V segment lost 4 bases and the J segment 3 bases; nucleotides outside the gene matches: 3. Germline CDR1 SEHNR, CDR2 FQNEAQ (reference sequence). CDR3 residues: CASSYASGSYEQYF. Written as DNA, the CDR3 is TGTGCCAGCAGCTATGCTAGCGGGAGCTACGAGCAGTACTTC.

There are a few counts of this clone. The CDR3, as DNA: TGCGCCAGCAGCTTGTCTCCTAGCGGGAGCAACGAGCAGTACTTC. Its protein is CASSLSPSGSNEQYF. J is TRBJ2-7 and V is TRBV5-1; 10 bases are shared with TRBD2. The V segment lost 1 base and the J segment 5 bases; nucleotides outside the gene matches: 6. CDR3 length: 15 residues. Germline lookup yields CDR1 SGHRS and CDR2 YFSETQ. The whole variable domain, filled in from reference TRBV5-1 and TRBJ2-7, reads KAGVTQTPRYLIKTRGQQVTLSCSPISGHRSVSWYQQTPGQGLQFLFEYFSETQRNKGNFPGRFSGRQFSNSRSEMNVSTLELGDSALYLCASSLSPSGSNEQYFGPGTRLTVT.

The chain links TRBV11-1 to TRBJ2-1, with TRBD1 as a possible D gene (5 bases). Trimming removed 4 bases at V and 7 bases at J, with 14 bases between. The germline CDR1 and CDR2 sequences are SGHAT and FQDESV (reference sequence). This CDR3 has 14 residues. The CDR3 spells CASSSNRRWNEQFF. In DNA form, the CDR3 reads TGTGCCAGCAGCTCAAACAGGAGATGGAATGAGCAGTTCTTC. Full variable domain (missing parts from reference TRBV11-1 and TRBJ2-1): EAEVAQSPRYKITEKSQAVAFWCDPISGHATLYWYRQILGQGPELLVQFQDESVVDDSQLPKDRFSAERLKGVDSTLKIQPAELGDSAMYLCASSSNRRWNEQFFGPGTRLTVL.

Of note for this clone: One end of the junction does not line up with germline, which may come from a read error. This chain links TRBV7-7 with TRBJ2-1; perhaps TRBD1 as D (5 bases). Germline CDR1 reads SSHAT; CDR2 reads FNYEAQ (reference sequence). The CDR3 length is 16 residues. CDR3 residues: CASSLGDIGTYNEQFF. For the CDR3, the DNA is TGTGCTAGCAGCTTAGGGGATATTGGCACCTACAATGAGCAGTTCTTC.

This clone came up a few times. This sample also contains other DNA sequences that code for the same CDR3. The chain has TRBV30 and TRBJ1-5; no definite D call. Germline assignment: CDR1 GTSNPN and CDR2 SVGIG (reference sequence). The ends were cut back, 1 base at V and 4 bases at J, with 8 bases in the middle. This CDR3 has 13 residues. This CDR3 is CAWSGGGNQPQHF. The CDR3 DNA sequence: TGTGCCTGGAGTGGGGGTGGAAATCAGCCCCAGCATTTT.

The V call is TRBV7-9, the J call TRBJ1-6, with TRBD1 matching 8 bases. This CDR3 is built from 15 residues. The junction had 6 bases not matched to a gene; V was cut back by 1 base and J by 10 bases. Germline V lookup: CDR1 SEHNR, CDR2 FQNEAQ (reference sequence). CDR3 sequence reads: CASSLEGTGGSPLHF. The DNA for the CDR3 is TGTGCCAGCAGCTTAGAAGGGACAGGCGGCTCACCCCTCCACTTT. The full variable domain, rest sourced from reference TRBV7-9 and TRBJ1-6, is DTGVSQNPRHKITKRGQNVTFRCDPISEHNRLYWYRQTLGQGPEFLTYFQNEAQLEKSRLLSDRFSAERPKGSFSTLEIQRTEQGDSAMYLCASSLEGTGGSPLHFGNGTRLTVT.

This clone was observed once. The chain links TRBV27 to TRBJ2-2; TRBD2 matches at 9 bases. CDR3 size: 18 residues. Germline V gene sequence: CDR1 MNHEY, CDR2 SMNVEV (reference sequence). V was clipped by 2 bases and J by 5 bases; unmatched bases: 12. The CDR3 region is CASSLRPSGTWGTGELFF. The CDR3 DNA sequence: TGTGCCAGCAGTTTACGGCCTAGCGGGACCTGGGGGACCGGGGAGCTGTTTTTT.

The chain employs TRBV28 and TRBJ2-1; perhaps TRBD2 as D (6 bases). Trimming left V 0 bases short and J 3 bases short, with 9 bases between. Germline CDR1 reads MDHEN; CDR2 reads SYDVKM. This CDR3 spans 15 amino acids. The CDR3 DNA is TGTGCCAGCAGTTTATGGTCGGGGGACTACAATGAGCAGTTCTTC. This gives the protein CASSLWSGDYNEQFF.

This sequence joins TRBV5-1 and TRBJ1-1, with D possibly being TRBD1 (6 bases). V lost 1 base to trimming and J lost 10 bases, with 11 bases between them. Per germline, CDR1 SGHRS and CDR2 YFSETQ. This CDR3 spans 12 amino acids. The CDR3 DNA follows: TGCGCCAGCAGCTTGCCAGGGGATCGAGCTTTCTTT. Translated, it gives CASSLPGDRAFF.

V and J are TRBV18 and TRBJ1-5; TRBD1 might be the D (5 bases). Between the trimmed V and J ends, which lost 4 bases and 4 bases, there was a span of 11 bases. The germline gives CDR1 KGHSH, CDR2 LQKENI. The CDR3 sequence is 14 residues long. The CDR3 sequence: CASSRSRDNQPQHF. In DNA form, the CDR3 reads TGTGCCAGCTCACGATCCAGGGATAATCAGCCCCAGCATTTT.

This clone has a handful of counts. V usage is TRBV5-1 and J usage is TRBJ2-1; 13 bases match TRBD2. Germline trimming cut 4 bases from V and 5 bases from J; bases unmatched to any gene: 9. Germline CDR1 is SGHRS and CDR2 is YFSETQ. This CDR3 has 17 amino acids. CDR3 residues: CASSELWTSGGNNEQFF. The DNA of the CDR3 is TGCGCCAGCAGCGAACTTTGGACTAGCGGGGGAAACAATGAGCAGTTCTTC.

This clone was seen a handful of times. The chain joins TRBV10-3 to TRBJ2-1; 9 nucleotides match TRBD1. This CDR3 comprises 17 residues. Trimming cost V 4 bases and J 5 bases; bases outside gene matches: 12. Germline V CDR1 and CDR2: ENHRY, SYGVKD. The CDR3 DNA sequence: TGTGCCATCAGTGGGCATGGGACAGGGAAGATAAACAATGAGCAGTTCTTC. This encodes CAISGHGTGKINNEQFF.

The chain links TRBV14 to TRBJ2-7; 8 bases are shared with TRBD1. Germline V CDR1 and CDR2: SGHDN, FVKESK. V trimming: 4 bases; J trimming: 3 bases; junction bases outside the gene matches: 5. This CDR3 comprises 14 residues. CDR3 DNA sequence: TGTGCCAGCAGCCGTCCCGGGACAGGCTACGAGCAGTACTTC. As protein: CASSRPGTGYEQYF.

The CDR3 region is CASSILGQLAKNIQYF. The CDR3 DNA reads as TGTGCCAGTAGTATATTGGGGCAGCTAGCCAAAAACATTCAGTACTTC. The chain combines TRBV19 with TRBJ2-4; D possibly corresponds to TRBD1 (5 bases). Looked up from germline, CDR1 is LNHDA and CDR2 is SQIVND (reference sequence). The ends were cut back, 2 bases at V and 0 bases at J, with 11 bases in the middle. The CDR3 spans 16 residues.

This clone was counted a few times. The chain carries TRBV18 and TRBJ2-7, with 9 bases lining up with TRBD1. The germline CDR1 and CDR2 sequences are KGHSH and LQKENI. The CDR3 runs 14 residues. J lost 6 bases, V lost 5 bases, and 8 bases had no gene match. The CDR3, as DNA: TGTGCCAGCTCAGCCGGGACAGGGATGTTCGAGCAGTACTTC. Protein sequence: CASSAGTGMFEQYF.

This clone has more than one count but fewer than ten. The genes are TRBV5-1 and TRBJ1-5; no clear D. This CDR3 region has 14 residues. V lost 7 bases and J 5 bases, leaving 16 bases between the germline ends. Germline V gene lookup returns CDR1 SGHRS and CDR2 YFSETQ. The CDR3 nucleotides are TGCGCCAGCTCGCTAAGGGAAGGTGATCAGCCCCAGCATTTT. Protein product: CASSLREGDQPQHF.

This clone was observed a few times. The rearrangement links TRBV15 to TRBJ2-1, with 10 bases aligning to TRBD2. The CDR3 has 18 residues. J lost 6 bases, V lost 1 base, and 12 bases had no gene match. CDR1 LNHNV and CDR2 YYDKDF come from the germline V gene (reference sequence). CDR3 in DNA: TGTGCCACCAGCAGAGGTACGGTAGCGGGAGGTGGGGGCAATGAGCAGTTCTTC. It codes for CATSRGTVAGGGGNEQFF.

This clone was recorded a few times. The V gene is TRBV10-3, the J gene TRBJ2-5; D not certain. V was clipped by 4 bases and J by 1 base, with 13 bases between them. The CDR3 consists of 15 residues. Germline CDR1 reads ENHRY; CDR2 reads SYGVKD. The CDR3 nucleotides read TGTGCCATCAGTGGCACCTTCAGATCCCAAGAGACCCAGTACTTC. Translating gives CAISGTFRSQETQYF.

The V gene is TRBV7-2, the J gene TRBJ1-1; D perhaps matches TRBD1 (5 bases). The CDR3 totals 13 residues. V was pared by 4 bases and J by 5 bases, with 11 bases between. Germline values: CDR1 SGHTA, CDR2 FQGNSA. The DNA of the CDR3 is TGTGCCAGCAGCTCAGGTAGGGGTACTGAAGCTTTCTTT. Translated: CASSSGRGTEAFF.

The genes are TRBV30 and TRBJ1-2; D is possibly TRBD1 (6 bases). This CDR3 has 14 residues. Germline V gene data show CDR1 as GTSNPN and CDR2 as SVGIG (reference sequence). V was pared by 5 bases and J by 0 bases, with 13 bases between. CDR3 sequence: CAWSLQGTNYGYTF. The DNA of the CDR3 is TGTGCCTGGTCTTTACAGGGAACTAACTATGGCTACACCTTC.